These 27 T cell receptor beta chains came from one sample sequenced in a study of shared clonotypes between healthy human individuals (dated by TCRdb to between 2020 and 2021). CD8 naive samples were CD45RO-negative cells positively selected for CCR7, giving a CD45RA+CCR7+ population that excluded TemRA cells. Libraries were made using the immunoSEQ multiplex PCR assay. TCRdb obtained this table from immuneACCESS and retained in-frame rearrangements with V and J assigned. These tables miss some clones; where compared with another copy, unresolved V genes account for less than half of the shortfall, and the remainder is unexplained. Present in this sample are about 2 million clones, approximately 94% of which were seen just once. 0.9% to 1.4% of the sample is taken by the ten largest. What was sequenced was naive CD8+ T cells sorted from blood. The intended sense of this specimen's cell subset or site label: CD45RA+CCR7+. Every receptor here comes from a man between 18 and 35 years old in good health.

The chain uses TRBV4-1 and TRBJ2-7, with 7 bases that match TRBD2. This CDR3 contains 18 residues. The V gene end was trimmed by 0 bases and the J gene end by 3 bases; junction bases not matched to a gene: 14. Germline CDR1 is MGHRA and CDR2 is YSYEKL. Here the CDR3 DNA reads TGCGCCAGCAGCCAAGAAGGAGTAGCGGGTTTGGTTATCTACGAGCAGTACTTC. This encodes CASSQEGVAGLVIYEQYF.

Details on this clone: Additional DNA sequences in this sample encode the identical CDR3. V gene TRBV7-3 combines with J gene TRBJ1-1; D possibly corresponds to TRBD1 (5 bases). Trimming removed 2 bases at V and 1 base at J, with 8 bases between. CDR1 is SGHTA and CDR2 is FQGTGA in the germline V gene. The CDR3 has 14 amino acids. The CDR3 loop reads CASSLLGPNTEAFF. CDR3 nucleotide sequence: TGTGCCAGCAGCTTACTGGGACCGAACACTGAAGCTTTCTTT.

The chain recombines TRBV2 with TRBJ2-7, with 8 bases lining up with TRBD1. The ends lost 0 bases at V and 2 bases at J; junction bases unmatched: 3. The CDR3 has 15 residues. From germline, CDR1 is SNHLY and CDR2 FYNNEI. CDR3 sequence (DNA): TGTGCCAGCAGTGAAGCGACAGGGGCTCCCTACGAGCAGTACTTC. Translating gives CASSEATGAPYEQYF.

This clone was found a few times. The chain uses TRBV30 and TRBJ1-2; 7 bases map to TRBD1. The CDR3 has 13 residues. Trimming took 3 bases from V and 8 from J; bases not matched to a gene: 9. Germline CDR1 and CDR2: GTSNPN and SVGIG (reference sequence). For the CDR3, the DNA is TGTGCCTGGAGCGTACAGGGGAACGGGGGCTACACCTTC. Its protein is CAWSVQGNGGYTF.

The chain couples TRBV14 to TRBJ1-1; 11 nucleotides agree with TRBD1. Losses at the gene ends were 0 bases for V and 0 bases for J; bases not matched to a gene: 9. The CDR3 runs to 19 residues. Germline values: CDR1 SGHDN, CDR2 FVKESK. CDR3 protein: CASSQDPGQGVLMNTEAFF. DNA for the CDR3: TGTGCCAGCAGCCAAGACCCGGGACAGGGGGTGCTGATGAACACTGAAGCTTTCTTT.

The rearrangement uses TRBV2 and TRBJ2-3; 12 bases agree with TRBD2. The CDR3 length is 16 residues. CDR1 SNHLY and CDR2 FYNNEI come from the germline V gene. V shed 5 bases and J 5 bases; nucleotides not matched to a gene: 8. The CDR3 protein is CASSPILAGGLDTQYF. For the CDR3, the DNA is TGTGCCAGCAGTCCTATCCTAGCGGGGGGGTTAGATACGCAGTATTTT.

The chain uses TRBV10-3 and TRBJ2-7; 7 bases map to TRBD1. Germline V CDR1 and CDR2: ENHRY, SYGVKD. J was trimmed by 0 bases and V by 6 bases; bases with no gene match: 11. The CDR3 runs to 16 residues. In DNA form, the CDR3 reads TGTGCCATCAGCCCCACAGGGGACAAACCCTCCTACGAGCAGTACTTC. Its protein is CAISPTGDKPSYEQYF.

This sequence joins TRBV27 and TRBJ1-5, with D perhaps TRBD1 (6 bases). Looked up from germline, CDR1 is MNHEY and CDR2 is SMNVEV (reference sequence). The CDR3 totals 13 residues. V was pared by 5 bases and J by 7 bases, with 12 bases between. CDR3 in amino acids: CASSTYGGQPQHF. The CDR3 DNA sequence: TGTGCCAGCAGTACCTATGGGGGCCAGCCCCAGCATTTT.

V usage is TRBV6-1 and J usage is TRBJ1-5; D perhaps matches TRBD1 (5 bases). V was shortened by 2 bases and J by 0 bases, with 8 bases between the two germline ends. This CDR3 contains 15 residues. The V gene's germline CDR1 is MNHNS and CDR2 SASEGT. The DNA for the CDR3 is TGTGCCAGCAGTGAACAGGGTGATAGCAATCAGCCCCAGCATTTT. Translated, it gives CASSEQGDSNQPQHF.

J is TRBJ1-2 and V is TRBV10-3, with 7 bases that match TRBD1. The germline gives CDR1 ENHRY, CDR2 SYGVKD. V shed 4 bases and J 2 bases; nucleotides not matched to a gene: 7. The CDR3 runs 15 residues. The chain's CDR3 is CAISVGTEVNYGYTF. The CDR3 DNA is TGTGCCATCAGTGTAGGGACAGAGGTGAACTATGGCTACACCTTC.

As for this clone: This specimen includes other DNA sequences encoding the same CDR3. The CDR3 coding sequence is TGTGCCAGCAGCCTCGGGACCTATGGCTACACCTTC. The encoded protein is CASSLGTYGYTF. The chain couples TRBV7-9 to TRBJ1-2; weak D call: TRBD1 (5 bases). This CDR3 has 12 residues. Germline V gene sequence: CDR1 SEHNR, CDR2 FQNEAQ (reference sequence). V lost 5 bases, J lost 4 bases, and 8 bases lay in between.

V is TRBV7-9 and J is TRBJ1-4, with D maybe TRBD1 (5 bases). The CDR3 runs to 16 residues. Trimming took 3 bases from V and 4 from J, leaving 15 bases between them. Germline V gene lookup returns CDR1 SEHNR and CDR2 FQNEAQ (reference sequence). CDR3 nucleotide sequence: TGTGCCAGCAGCTTTTCCGGGGCGGGGGTTAATGAAAAACTGTTTTTT. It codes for CASSFSGAGVNEKLFF.

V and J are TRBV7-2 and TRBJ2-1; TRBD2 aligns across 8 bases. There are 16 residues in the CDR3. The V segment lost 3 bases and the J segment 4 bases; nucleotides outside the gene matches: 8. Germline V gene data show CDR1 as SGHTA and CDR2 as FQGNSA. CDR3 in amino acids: CASSFDPKRGYNEQFF. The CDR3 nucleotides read TGTGCCAGCAGCTTTGATCCCAAGCGGGGGTACAATGAGCAGTTCTTC.

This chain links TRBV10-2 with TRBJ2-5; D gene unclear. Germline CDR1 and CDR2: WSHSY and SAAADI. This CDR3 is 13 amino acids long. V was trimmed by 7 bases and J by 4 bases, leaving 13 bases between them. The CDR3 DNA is TGCGCCAGCAACACCGGGCTGGGAGAGACCCAGTACTTC. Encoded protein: CASNTGLGETQYF.

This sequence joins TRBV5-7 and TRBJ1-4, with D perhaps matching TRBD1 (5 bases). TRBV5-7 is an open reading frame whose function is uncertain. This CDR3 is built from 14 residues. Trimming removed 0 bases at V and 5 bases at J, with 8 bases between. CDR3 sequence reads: CASSLEGQNEKLFF. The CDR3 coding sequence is TGTGCCAGCAGCTTGGAGGGGCAGAATGAAAAACTGTTTTTT.

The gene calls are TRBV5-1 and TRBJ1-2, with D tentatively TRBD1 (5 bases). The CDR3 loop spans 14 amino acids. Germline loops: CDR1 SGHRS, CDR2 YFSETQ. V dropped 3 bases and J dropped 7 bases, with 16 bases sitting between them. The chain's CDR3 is CASSSGTKLFGYTF. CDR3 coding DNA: TGCGCCAGCAGCTCCGGGACTAAATTGTTTGGCTACACCTTC.

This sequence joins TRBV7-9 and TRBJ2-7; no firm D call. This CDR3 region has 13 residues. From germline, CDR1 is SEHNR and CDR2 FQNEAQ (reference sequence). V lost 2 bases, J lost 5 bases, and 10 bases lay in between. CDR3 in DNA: TGTGCCAGCAGCTTACCCTCCCAGGACGAGCAGTACTTC. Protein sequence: CASSLPSQDEQYF.

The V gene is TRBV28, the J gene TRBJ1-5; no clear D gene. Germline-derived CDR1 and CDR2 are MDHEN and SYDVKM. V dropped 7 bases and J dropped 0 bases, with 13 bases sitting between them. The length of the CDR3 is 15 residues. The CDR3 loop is CASTSGEVSNQPQHF. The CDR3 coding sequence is TGTGCCAGCACCTCGGGAGAGGTTAGCAATCAGCCCCAGCATTTT.

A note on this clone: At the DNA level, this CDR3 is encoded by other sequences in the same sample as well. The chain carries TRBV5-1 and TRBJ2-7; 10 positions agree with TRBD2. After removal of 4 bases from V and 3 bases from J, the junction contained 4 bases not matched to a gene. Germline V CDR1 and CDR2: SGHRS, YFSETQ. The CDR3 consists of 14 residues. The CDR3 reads CASSLVAGGYEQYF. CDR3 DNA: TGCGCCAGCAGCCTCGTAGCGGGGGGCTACGAGCAGTACTTC.

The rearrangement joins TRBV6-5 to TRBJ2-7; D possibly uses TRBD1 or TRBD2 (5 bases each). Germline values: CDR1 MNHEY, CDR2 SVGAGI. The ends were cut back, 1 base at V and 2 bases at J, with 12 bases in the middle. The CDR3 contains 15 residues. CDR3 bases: TGTGCCAGCAGTTACTTAAGGGACGGAACCTACGAGCAGTACTTC. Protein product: CASSYLRDGTYEQYF.

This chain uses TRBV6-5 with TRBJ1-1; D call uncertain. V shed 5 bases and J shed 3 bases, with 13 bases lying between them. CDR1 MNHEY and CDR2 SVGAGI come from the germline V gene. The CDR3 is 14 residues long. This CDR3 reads CASSPMTDYTEAFF. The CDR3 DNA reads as TGTGCCAGCAGTCCAATGACTGATTACACTGAAGCTTTCTTT.

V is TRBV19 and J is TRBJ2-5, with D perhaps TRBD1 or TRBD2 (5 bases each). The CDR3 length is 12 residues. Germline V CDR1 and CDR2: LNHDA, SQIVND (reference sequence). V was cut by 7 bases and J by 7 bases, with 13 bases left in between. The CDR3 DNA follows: TGTGCCAGTAACGAGGGGATTGGGACCCAGTACTTC. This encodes CASNEGIGTQYF.

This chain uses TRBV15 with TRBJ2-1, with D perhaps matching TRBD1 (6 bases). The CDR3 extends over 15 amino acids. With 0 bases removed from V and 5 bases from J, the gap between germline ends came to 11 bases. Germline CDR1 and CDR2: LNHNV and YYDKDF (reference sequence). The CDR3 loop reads CATSREQGTHNEQFF. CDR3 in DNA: TGTGCCACCAGCAGAGAGCAGGGGACCCACAATGAGCAGTTCTTC. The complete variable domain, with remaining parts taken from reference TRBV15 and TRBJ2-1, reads DAMVIQNPRYQVTQFGKPVTLSCSQTLNHNVMYWYQQKSSQAPKLLFHYYDKDFNNEADTPDNFQSRRPNTSFCFLDIRSPGLGDTAMYLCATSREQGTHNEQFFGPGTRLTVL.

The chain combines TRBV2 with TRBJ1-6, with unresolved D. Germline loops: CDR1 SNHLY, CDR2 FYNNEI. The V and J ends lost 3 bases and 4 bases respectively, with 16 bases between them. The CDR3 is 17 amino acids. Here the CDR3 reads CASSDIFRGSYNSPLHF. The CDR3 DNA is TGTGCCAGCAGTGACATTTTCCGTGGGTCTTATAATTCACCCCTCCACTTT. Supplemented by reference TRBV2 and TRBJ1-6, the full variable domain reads EPEVTQTPSHQVTQMGQEVILRCVPISNHLYFYWYRQILGQKVEFLVSFYNNEISEKSEIFDDQFSVERPDGSNFTLKIRSTKLEDSAMYFCASSDIFRGSYNSPLHFGNGTRLTVT.

CDR3 residues: CASSQEEGDEAFF. DNA of the CDR3: TGCGCCAGCAGCCAAGAGGAGGGAGATGAAGCTTTCTTT. The J gene is TRBJ1-1, the V gene TRBV4-3; D gene unclear. The germline V gene has CDR1 LGHNA and CDR2 YSLEER. The CDR3 has 13 amino acids. The V gene lost 0 bases and the J gene lost 7 bases, with 9 bases spanning the gap.

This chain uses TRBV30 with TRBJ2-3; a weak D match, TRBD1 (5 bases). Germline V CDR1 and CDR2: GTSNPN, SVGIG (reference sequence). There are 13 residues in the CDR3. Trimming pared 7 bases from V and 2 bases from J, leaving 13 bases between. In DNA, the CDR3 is TGTGCCTACCAAACAGGTTACACAGATACGCAGTATTTT. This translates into CAYQTGYTDTQYF.

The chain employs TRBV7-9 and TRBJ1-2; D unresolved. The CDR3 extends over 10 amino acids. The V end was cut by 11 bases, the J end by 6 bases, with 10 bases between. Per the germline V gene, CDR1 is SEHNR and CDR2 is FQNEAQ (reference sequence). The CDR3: CAFREDGYTF. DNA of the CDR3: TGTGCCTTTCGTGAAGATGGCTACACCTTC.